Each of the 4 T cell receptor beta chains below was sequenced from the same sample in a study of T cell responses to AZD1222 COVID-19 vaccine. Produced via immunoSEQ multiplex PCR; TCRdb's table is partial and in-frame only. The table includes some 120,000 clones, around 87% detected once. Sequenced material: peripheral blood, taken on day 0 of AZD1222 vaccination. The receptors stem from an adult in good health.

The chain carries TRBV6-5 and TRBJ1-2; D perhaps matches TRBD1 (5 bases). Trimming took 10 bases from V and 3 from J, leaving 21 bases between them. The CDR3 consists of 15 residues. Germline CDR1 MNHEY, CDR2 SVGAGI. The CDR3 coding sequence is TGTGCCACCATCCTTTGGCAGGGAACACACTATGGCTACACCTTC. Translating it yields CATILWQGTHYGYTF.

The chain's CDR3 is CASSRWETQYF. CDR3 DNA: TGTGCCAGCAGCCGATGGGAGACCCAGTACTTC. The chain links TRBV11-2 to TRBJ2-5; unclear D gene. Trimming removed 5 bases from V and 5 bases from J, with 6 bases in between. The germline V gene has CDR1 SGHAT and CDR2 FQNNGV. This CDR3 is built from 11 residues.

V is TRBV5-4 and J is TRBJ2-1, with D possibly TRBD1 on 5 matching bases. The CDR3 spans 16 residues. Between the trimmed V and J ends, which lost 4 bases and 5 bases, there was a span of 19 bases. Per germline, CDR1 SGHNT and CDR2 YYREEE (reference sequence). Here the CDR3 reads CASSLQTDSTDNEQFF. The CDR3 nucleotides read TGTGCCAGCAGCCTTCAGACAGACTCAACCGACAATGAGCAGTTCTTC.

The chain carries TRBV6-6 and TRBJ1-4, with a weak D call TRBD1 (5 bases). Germline values: CDR1 MNHNY, CDR2 SVGAGI (reference sequence). This CDR3 spans 14 amino acids. Trimming took off 2 bases at V and 7 bases at J, with 11 bases between the two ends. The CDR3 here is CASSYTQGSEKLFF. CDR3 coding DNA: TGTGCCAGCAGTTACACGCAGGGTAGTGAAAAACTGTTTTTT.